These 9 T cell receptor beta chains were all obtained from the same sample, sequenced in a study of monozygotic twins with inflammatory bowel disease (dated by TCRdb to 2018 to 2020). To prepare the library, 5' RACE was applied. Sequencing took place on an Illumina HiSeq 2500. Reprocessed by TCRdb, the reads give a single entry per CDR3 protein sequence, without DNA. This sample's table lists 300,000 to 450,000 distinct CDR3 sequences. Jointly, the top ten make up 2.5% to 3% of the sample. The specimen was blood. Receptors were obtained from a human donor with ulcerative colitis or Crohn's disease, or a healthy co-twin of an affected twin (not recorded which).

J is TRBJ2-5 and V is TRBV7-2. This CDR3 has 12 amino acids. Germline loops: CDR1 SGHTA, CDR2 FQGNSA. The CDR3 spells CASSLASETQYF.

The V gene is TRBV10-3, the J gene TRBJ2-5; TCRdb's D gene call, TRBD1, goes unchecked for lack of DNA. Germline lookup yields CDR1 ENHRY and CDR2 SYGVKD. This CDR3 has 16 residues. CDR3 residues: CAISENEGRRIETQYF.

The CDR3 spells CASSSHGLKGKKSLYEQYF. The genes are TRBV12-3 or TRBV12-4 and TRBJ2-7; with no DNA, the TCRdb D assignment of TRBD2 cannot be verified. There are 19 residues in the CDR3.

The CDR3 reads CASSPGLAGGAFLPDTQYF. V is TRBV11-1 and J is TRBJ2-3; TCRdb selects TRBD2, and the lack of DNA leaves this call unchecked. CDR1 and CDR2 (germline): SGHAT, FQDESV (reference sequence). This CDR3 comprises 19 residues.

The rearrangement joins TRBV9 to TRBJ2-7. This CDR3 has 13 amino acids. The germline CDR1 and CDR2 sequences are SGDLS and YYNGEE. The CDR3 here is CASSVGASGEQYF.

This chain links TRBV5-1 with TRBJ2-1; TCRdb calls TRBD2, which cannot be checked without DNA. The length of the CDR3 is 17 residues. Germline assignment: CDR1 SGHRS and CDR2 YFSETQ. The CDR3 protein is CASSLARGSGAYNEQFF.

V gene TRBV25-1 combines with J gene TRBJ2-1; the TRBD1 assignment by TCRdb is unverifiable without DNA. The germline V gene encodes CDR1 MGHDK and CDR2 SYGVNS. This CDR3 is built from 16 residues. CDR3 region: CASSERRGPVDNEQFF. The whole variable domain, filled in from reference TRBV25-1 and TRBJ2-1, reads EADIYQTPRYLVIGTGKKITLECSQTMGHDKMYWYQQDPGMELHLIHYSYGVNSTEKGDLSSESTVSRIRTEHFPLTLESARPSHTSQYLCASSERRGPVDNEQFFGPGTRLTVL.

V usage is TRBV4-1 and J usage is TRBJ2-3. Germline V lookup: CDR1 MGHRA, CDR2 YSYEKL. The CDR3 contains 18 residues. CDR3 in amino acids: CASSQFPRRSSITDTQYF.

The rearrangement uses TRBV6-5 and TRBJ2-5. Germline-derived CDR1 and CDR2 are MNHEY and SVGAGI. The CDR3 consists of 15 residues. CDR3 amino acids: CASSYGLPVQETQYF.